The rows below give T cell receptor beta chains drawn from one sample of a study of vaccination effects on CD4 cells after COVID-19. Here immunoSEQ multiplex PCR was the method, and the copy in TCRdb shows in-frame clones only, minus some. The table has fewer than 30,000 clones, around three quarters seen once. These receptors are not linked to any known antigen. Sequencing was performed on CD4+ T cells from PBMCs cultured with HCoV-NL63 spike peptides, taken before COVID-19 vaccination. Source of these receptors: a human donor who had a prior SARS-CoV-2 infection. Both conserved end residues are part of each CDR3. The D gene is left open where the match is weak. Rows may omit the clone size; those that give it use once, few, many or a size class.

v_gene: TRBV3-1/TRBV3-2
abundance: .
j_gene: TRBJ2-7
d_gene: .
CDR3aa: CASSQDRHSYEQYF
CDR3nt: TGTGCCAGCAGCCAAGATCGCCACTCCTACGAGCAGTACTTC

v_gene: TRBV5-1
abundance: .
j_gene: TRBJ1-1
d_gene: TRBD1
CDR3aa: CASSLGSGTVYTEAFF
CDR3nt: TGCGCCAGCAGCTTGGGGTCCGGGACAGTCTACACTGAAGCTTTCTTT

v_gene: TRBV5-6
abundance: .
j_gene: TRBJ1-4
d_gene: .
CDR3aa: CASSLRRDEKLFF
CDR3nt: TGTGCCAGCAGCTTGAGAAGGGATGAAAAACTGTTTTTT

v_gene: TRBV4-1
abundance: .
j_gene: TRBJ1-1
d_gene: .
CDR3aa: CASSQVSQGYTEAFF
CDR3nt: TGCGCCAGCAGCCAAGTATCCCAGGGTTACACTGAAGCTTTCTTT

v_gene: TRBV5-1
abundance: .
j_gene: TRBJ1-4
d_gene: .
CDR3aa: CASSRDGVGEKLFF
CDR3nt: TGCGCCAGCAGCCGGGACGGAGTGGGTGAAAAACTGTTTTTT

v_gene: TRBV29-1
abundance: .
j_gene: TRBJ2-7
d_gene: .
CDR3aa: CSIVSGQSYEQYF
CDR3nt: TGCAGCATAGTATCAGGACAGAGTTACGAGCAGTACTTC

v_gene: TRBV2
abundance: .
j_gene: TRBJ1-1
d_gene: .
CDR3aa: CASSENSEAFF
CDR3nt: TGTGCCAGCAGTGAAAACAGTGAAGCTTTCTTT

v_gene: TRBV10-3
abundance: .
j_gene: TRBJ2-5
d_gene: .
CDR3aa: CAISELRGGTHQETQYF
CDR3nt: TGTGCCATCAGTGAGCTTAGGGGGGGGACGCACCAAGAGACCCAGTACTTC

v_gene: TRBV4-2
abundance: .
j_gene: TRBJ2-7
d_gene: .
CDR3aa: CASSMRRSSYEQYF
CDR3nt: TGTGCCAGCAGCATGCGTAGGAGCTCCTACGAGCAGTACTTC

v_gene: TRBV4-1
abundance: .
j_gene: TRBJ1-2
d_gene: .
CDR3aa: CASSQEGLTGDYGYTF
CDR3nt: TGCGCCAGCAGCCAAGAAGGGCTGACAGGAGACTATGGCTACACCTTC

v_gene: TRBV27
abundance: .
j_gene: TRBJ2-5
d_gene: TRBD2
CDR3aa: CASSLTSGREETQYF
CDR3nt: TGTGCCAGCAGTTTGACTAGCGGGAGGGAAGAGACCCAGTACTTC

v_gene: TRBV15
abundance: once
j_gene: TRBJ2-7
d_gene: .
CDR3aa: CATSGRTESSYEQYF
CDR3nt: TGTGCCACCAGCGGAAGGACAGAGAGCTCCTACGAGCAGTACTTC

v_gene: TRBV7-2
abundance: .
j_gene: TRBJ2-1
d_gene: .
CDR3aa: CASSLAGISSYNEQFF
CDR3nt: TGTGCCAGCAGCTTAGCGGGGATAAGCTCCTACAATGAGCAGTTCTTC

v_gene: TRBV18
abundance: .
j_gene: TRBJ2-3
d_gene: .
CDR3aa: CASSRTRNTDTQYF
CDR3nt: TGTGCCAGCTCACGGACCCGGAACACAGATACGCAGTATTTT

v_gene: TRBV11-3
abundance: .
j_gene: TRBJ2-7
d_gene: .
CDR3aa: CASSSPTYEQYF
CDR3nt: TGTGCCAGCAGCTCGCCTACCTACGAGCAGTACTTC

v_gene: TRBV6-1
abundance: .
j_gene: TRBJ2-3
d_gene: .
CDR3aa: CASSEGADWTSDTQYF
CDR3nt: TGTGCCAGCAGTGAAGGGGCCGACTGGACGTCCGATACGCAGTATTTT

v_gene: TRBV19
abundance: .
j_gene: TRBJ2-1
d_gene: TRBD2
CDR3aa: CASSTRLAGDIYNEQFF
CDR3nt: TGTGCCAGTAGTACCAGACTAGCGGGGGATATATACAATGAGCAGTTCTTC

v_gene: TRBV16
abundance: .
j_gene: TRBJ2-5
d_gene: TRBD2
CDR3aa: CASSQPGAGGETQYF
CDR3nt: TGTGCCAGCAGCCAACCCGGTGCGGGGGGAGAGACCCAGTACTTC

v_gene: TRBV3-1/TRBV3-2
abundance: .
j_gene: TRBJ2-3
d_gene: .
CDR3aa: CASSHPDSTDTQYF
CDR3nt: TGTGCCAGCAGCCATCCGGACTCCACAGATACGCAGTATTTT